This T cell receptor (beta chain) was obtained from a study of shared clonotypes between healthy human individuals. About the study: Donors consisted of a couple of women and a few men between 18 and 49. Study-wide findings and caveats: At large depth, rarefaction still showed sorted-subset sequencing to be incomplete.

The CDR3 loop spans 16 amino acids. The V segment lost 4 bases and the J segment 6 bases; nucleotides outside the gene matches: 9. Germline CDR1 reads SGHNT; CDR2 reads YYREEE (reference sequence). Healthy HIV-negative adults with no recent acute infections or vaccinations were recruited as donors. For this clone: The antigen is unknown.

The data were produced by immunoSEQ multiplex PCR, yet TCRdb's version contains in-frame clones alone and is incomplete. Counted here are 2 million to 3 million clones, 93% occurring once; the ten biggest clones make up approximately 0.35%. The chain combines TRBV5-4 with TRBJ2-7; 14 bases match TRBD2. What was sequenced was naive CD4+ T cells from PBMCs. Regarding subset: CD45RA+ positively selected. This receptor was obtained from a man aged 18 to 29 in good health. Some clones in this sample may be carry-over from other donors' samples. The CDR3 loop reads CASSMGTSGRGGEQYF. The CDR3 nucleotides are TGTGCCAGCAGCATGGGGACTAGCGGGAGAGGAGGCGAGCAGTACTTC.